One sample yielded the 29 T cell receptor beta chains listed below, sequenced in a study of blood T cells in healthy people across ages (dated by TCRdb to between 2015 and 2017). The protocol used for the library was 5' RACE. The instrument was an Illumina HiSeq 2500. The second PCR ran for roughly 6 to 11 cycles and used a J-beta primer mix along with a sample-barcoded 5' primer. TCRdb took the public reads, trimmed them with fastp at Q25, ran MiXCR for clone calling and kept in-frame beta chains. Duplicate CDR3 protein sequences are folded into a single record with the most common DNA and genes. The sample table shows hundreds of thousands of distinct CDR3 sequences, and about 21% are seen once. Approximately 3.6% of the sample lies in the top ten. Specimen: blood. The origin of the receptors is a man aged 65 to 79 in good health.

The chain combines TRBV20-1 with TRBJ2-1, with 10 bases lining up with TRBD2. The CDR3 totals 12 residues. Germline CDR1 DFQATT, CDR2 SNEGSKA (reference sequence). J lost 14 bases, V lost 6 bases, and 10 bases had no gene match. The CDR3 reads CSARTPGTSEFF. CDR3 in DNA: TGCAGTGCAAGAACCCCCGGGACTAGCGAGTTCTTC.

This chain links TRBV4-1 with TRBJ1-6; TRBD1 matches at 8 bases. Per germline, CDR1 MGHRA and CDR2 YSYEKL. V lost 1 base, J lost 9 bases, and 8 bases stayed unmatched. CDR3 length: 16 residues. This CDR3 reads CASSQGVTGVVSPLHF. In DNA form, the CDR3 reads TGCGCCAGCAGCCAAGGGGTGACAGGGGTAGTTTCACCCCTCCACTTT.

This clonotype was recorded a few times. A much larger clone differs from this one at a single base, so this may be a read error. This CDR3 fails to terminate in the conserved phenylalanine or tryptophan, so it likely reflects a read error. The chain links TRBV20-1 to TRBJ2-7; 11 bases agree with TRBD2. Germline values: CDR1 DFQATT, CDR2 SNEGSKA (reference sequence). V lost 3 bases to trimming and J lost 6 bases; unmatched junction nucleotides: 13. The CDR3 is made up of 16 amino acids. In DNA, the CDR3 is TGCAGTGCTAGTCATACTAGCGGGAGATCTTCCCCCGAGCAGTACTAC. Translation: CSASHTSGRSSPEQYY.

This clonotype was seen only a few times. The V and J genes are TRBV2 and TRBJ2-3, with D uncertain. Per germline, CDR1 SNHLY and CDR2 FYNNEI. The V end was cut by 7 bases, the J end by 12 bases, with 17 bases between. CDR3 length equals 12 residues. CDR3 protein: CASTSRPTLQYF. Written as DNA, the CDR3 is TGTGCCAGCACCTCCCGGCCCACCTTACAGTATTTT.

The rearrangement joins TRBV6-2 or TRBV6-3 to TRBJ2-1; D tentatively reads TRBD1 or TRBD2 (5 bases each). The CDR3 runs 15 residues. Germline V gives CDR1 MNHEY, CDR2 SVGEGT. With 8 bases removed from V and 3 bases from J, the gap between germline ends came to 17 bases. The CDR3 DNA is TGTGCCAGCGGGGCAGGGCCCGGACTCTACAATGAGCAGTTCTTC. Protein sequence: CASGAGPGLYNEQFF.

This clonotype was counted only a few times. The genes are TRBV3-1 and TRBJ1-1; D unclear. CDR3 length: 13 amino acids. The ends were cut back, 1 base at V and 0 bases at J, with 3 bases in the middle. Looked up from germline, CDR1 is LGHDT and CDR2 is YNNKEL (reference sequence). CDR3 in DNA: TGTGCCAGCAGCCAAGCGATGAACACTGAAGCTTTCTTT. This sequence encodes CASSQAMNTEAFF.

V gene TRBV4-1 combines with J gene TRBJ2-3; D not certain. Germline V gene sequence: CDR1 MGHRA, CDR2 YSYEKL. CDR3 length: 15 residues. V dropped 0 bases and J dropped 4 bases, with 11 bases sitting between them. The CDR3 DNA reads TGCGCCAGCAGCCAAGATCCCGTCGCATCAGATACGCAGTATTTT. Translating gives CASSQDPVASDTQYF.

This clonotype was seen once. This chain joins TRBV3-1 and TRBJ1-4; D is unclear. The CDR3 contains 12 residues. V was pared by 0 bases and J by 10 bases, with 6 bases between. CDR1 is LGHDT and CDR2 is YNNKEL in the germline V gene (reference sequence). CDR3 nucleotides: TGTGCCAGCAGCCAAGACTCCGGAAAACTGTTTTTT. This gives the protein CASSQDSGKLFF. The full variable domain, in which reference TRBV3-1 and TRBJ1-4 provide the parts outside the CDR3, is DTAVSQTPKYLVTQMGNDKSIKCEQNLGHDTMYWYKQDSKKFLKIMFSYNNKELIINETVPNRFSPKSPDKAHLNLHINSLELGDSAVYFCASSQDSGKLFFGSGTQLSVL.

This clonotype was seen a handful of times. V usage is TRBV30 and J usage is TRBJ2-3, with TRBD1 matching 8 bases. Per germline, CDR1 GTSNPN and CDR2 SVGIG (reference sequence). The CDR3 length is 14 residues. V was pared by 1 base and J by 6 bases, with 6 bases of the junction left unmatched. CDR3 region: CAWSGGQGEDTQYF. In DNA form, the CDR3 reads TGTGCCTGGAGTGGCGGACAGGGTGAGGATACGCAGTATTTT.

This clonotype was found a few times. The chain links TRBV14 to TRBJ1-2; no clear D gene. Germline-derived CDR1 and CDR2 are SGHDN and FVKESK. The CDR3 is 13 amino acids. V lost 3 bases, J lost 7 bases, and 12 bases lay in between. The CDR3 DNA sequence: TGTGCCAGCAGCCAGTGGAAGCTGGGTGGCTACACCTTC. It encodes CASSQWKLGGYTF. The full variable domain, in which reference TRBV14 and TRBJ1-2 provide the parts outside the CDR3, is EAGVTQFPSHSVIEKGQTVTLRCDPISGHDNLYWYRRVMGKEIKFLLHFVKESKQDESGMPNNRFLAERTGGTYSTLKVQPAELEDSGVYFCASSQWKLGGYTFGSGTRLTVV.

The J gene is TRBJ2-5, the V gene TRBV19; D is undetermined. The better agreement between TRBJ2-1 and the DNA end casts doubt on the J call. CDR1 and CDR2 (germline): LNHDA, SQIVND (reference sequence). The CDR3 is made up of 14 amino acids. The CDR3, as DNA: TGTGCCAGTAGTATTGAAGGGTTCAACAATGAGCAGTTCTTC. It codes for CASSIEGFNNEQFF.

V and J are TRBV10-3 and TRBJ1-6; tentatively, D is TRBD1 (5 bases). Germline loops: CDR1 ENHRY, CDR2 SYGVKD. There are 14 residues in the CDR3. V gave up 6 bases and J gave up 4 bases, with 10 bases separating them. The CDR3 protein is CAIRQGLYNSPLHF. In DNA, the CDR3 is TGTGCCATCAGGCAGGGCTTGTATAATTCACCCCTCCACTTT.

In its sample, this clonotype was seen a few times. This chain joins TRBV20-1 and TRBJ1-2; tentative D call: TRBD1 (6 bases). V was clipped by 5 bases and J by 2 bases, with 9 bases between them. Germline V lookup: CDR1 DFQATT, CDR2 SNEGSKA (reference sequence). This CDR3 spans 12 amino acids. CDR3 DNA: TGCAGTGCTTTAGGGGGGAACTATGGCTACACCTTC. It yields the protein CSALGGNYGYTF.

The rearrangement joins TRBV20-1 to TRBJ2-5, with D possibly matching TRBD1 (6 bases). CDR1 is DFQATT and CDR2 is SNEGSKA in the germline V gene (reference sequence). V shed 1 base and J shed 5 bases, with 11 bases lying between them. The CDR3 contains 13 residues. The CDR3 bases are TGCAGTGCTAGAGCAGGGGCCGAGGAGACCCAGTACTTC. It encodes CSARAGAEETQYF.

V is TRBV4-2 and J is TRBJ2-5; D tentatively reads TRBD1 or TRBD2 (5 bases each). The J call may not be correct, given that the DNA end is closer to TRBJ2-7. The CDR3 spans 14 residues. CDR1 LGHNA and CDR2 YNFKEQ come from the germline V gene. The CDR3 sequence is CASSQLRGSYEQYF. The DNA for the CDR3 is TGTGCCAGCAGCCAATTGAGGGGCTCCTACGAGCAGTACTTC.

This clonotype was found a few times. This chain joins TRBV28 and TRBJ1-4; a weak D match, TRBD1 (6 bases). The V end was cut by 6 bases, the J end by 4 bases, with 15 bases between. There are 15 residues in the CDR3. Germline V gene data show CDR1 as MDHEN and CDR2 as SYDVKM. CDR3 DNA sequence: TGTGCCAGCAGACCTATACGGGGGCATAATGAAAAACTGTTTTTT. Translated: CASRPIRGHNEKLFF.

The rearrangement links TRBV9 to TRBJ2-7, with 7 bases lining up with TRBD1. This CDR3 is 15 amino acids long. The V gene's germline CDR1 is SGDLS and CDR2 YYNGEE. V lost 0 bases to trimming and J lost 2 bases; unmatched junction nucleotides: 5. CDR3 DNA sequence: TGTGCCAGCAGCGTAGACGCTACAGGGGCCTACGAGCAGTACTTC. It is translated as CASSVDATGAYEQYF.

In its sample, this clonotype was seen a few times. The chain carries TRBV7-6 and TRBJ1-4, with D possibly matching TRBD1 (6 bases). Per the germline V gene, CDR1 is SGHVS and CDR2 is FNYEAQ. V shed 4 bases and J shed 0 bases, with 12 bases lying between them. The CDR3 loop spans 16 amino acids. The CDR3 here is CASSSHRVATNEKLFF. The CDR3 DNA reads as TGTGCCAGCAGCTCCCACAGGGTAGCAACTAATGAAAAACTGTTTTTT.

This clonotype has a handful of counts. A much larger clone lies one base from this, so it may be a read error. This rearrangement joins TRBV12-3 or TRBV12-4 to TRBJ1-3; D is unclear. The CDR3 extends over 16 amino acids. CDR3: CAGSQERMSSGNTIYF. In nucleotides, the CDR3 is TGTGCCGGCAGTCAGGAGCGGATGAGCTCTGGAAACACCATATATTTT.

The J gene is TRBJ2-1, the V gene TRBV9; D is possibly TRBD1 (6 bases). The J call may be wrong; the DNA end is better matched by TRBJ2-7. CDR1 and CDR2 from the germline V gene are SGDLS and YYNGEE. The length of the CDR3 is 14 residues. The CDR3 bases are TGTGCCAGCAGCGTAACAGGGTTCTCCTACGAGCAGTACTTC. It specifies CASSVTGFSYEQYF.

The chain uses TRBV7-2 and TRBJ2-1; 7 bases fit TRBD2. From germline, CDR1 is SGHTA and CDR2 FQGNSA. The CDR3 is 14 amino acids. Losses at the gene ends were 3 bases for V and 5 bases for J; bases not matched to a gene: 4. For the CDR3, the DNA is TGTGCCAGCAGCTTCGGGACTACCAACAATGAGCAGTTCTTC. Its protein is CASSFGTTNNEQFF.

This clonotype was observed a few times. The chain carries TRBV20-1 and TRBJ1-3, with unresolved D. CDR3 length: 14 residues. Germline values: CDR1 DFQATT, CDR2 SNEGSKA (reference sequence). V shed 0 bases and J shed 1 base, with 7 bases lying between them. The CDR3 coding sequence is TGCAGTGCTAGAGATGGACGATCTGGAAACACCATATATTTT. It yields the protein CSARDGRSGNTIYF.

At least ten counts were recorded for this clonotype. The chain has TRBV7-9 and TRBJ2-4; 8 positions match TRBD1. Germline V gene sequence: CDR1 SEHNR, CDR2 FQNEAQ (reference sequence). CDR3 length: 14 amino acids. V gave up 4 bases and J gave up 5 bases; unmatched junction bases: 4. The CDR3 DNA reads TGTGCCAGCAGCTACCTGGGACAGGAAAACATTCAGTACTTC. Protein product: CASSYLGQENIQYF. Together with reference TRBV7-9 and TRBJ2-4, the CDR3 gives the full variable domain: DTGVSQNPRHKITKRGQNVTFRCDPISEHNRLYWYRQTLGQGPEFLTYFQNEAQLEKSRLLSDRFSAERPKGSFSTLEIQRTEQGDSAMYLCASSYLGQENIQYFGAGTRLSVL.

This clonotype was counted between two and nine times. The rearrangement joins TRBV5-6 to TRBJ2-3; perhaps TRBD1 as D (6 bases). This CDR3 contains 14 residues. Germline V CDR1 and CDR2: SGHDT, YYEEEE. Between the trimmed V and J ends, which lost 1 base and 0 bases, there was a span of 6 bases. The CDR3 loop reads CASSLQGSTDTQYF. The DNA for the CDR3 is TGTGCCAGCAGCTTGCAGGGGAGCACAGATACGCAGTATTTT.

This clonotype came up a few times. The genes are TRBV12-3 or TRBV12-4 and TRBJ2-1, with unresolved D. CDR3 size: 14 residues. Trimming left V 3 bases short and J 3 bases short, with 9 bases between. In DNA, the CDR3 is TGTGCCAGCAGTTTTTCGAGGATCTACAATGAGCAGTTCTTC. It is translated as CASSFSRIYNEQFF.

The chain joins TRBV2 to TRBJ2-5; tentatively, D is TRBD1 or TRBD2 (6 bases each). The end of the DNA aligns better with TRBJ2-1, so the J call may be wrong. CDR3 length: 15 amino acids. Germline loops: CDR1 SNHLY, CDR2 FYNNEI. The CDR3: CASRGGRGHYNEQFF. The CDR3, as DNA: TGTGCCAGCAGGGGGGGCAGGGGTCACTACAATGAGCAGTTCTTC.

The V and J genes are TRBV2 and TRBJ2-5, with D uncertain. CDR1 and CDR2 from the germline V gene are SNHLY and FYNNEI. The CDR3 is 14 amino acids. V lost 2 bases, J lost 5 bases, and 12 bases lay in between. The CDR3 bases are TGTGCCAGCAGTGAAACGGTAGTAGGCGAGACCCAGTACTTC. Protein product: CASSETVVGETQYF. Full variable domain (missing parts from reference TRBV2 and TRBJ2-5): EPEVTQTPSHQVTQMGQEVILRCVPISNHLYFYWYRQILGQKVEFLVSFYNNEISEKSEIFDDQFSVERPDGSNFTLKIRSTKLEDSAMYFCASSETVVGETQYFGPGTRLLVL.

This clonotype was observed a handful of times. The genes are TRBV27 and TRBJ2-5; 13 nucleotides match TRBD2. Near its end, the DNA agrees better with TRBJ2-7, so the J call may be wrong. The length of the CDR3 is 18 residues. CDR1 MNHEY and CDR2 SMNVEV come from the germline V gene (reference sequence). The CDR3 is CASSMPRTSGSLSYEQYF. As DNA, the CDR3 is TGTGCCAGCAGTATGCCTCGGACTAGCGGGAGCCTCTCCTACGAGCAGTACTTC.

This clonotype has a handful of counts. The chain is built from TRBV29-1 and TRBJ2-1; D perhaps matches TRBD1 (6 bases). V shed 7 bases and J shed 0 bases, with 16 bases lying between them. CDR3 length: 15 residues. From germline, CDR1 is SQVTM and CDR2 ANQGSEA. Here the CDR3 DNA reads TGCAGCGAATCTAAACAGGGTAGCTCCTACAATGAGCAGTTCTTC. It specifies CSESKQGSSYNEQFF.